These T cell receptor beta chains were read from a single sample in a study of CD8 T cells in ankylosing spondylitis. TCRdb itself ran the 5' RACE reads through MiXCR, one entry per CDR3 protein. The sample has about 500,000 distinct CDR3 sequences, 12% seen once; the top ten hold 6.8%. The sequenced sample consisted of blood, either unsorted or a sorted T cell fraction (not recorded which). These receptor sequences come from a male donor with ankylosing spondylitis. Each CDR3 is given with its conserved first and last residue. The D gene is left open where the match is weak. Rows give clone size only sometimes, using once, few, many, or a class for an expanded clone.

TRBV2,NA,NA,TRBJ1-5,TGTGCCAGTGGACCCCAGGGCCAGCCCCAGCATTTT,CASGPQGQPQHF
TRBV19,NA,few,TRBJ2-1,TGTGCCAGCAGTGGGGGTGGGGCTTACAATGAGCAGTTCTTC,CASSGGGAYNEQFF
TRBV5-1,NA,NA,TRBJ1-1,TGCGCCAGCAGCTTACTGACGGGCGAAGCTTTCTTT,CASSLLTGEAFF
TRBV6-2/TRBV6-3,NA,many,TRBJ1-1,TGTGCCAGCAGTCGAGGGTACACTGAAGCTTTCTTT,CASSRGYTEAFF
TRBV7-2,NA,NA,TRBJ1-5,TGTGCCAGCAGCTTAGTTCTGGGTCAGCCCCAGCATTTT,CASSLVLGQPQHF
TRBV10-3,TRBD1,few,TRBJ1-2,TGTGCCATCAGTCCAAACCGGGACAGACTCGACGGCTACACCTTC,CAISPNRDRLDGYTF
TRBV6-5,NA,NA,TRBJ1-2,TGTGCCAGCAGTCTCGACAGCCGGCCAGGGTATGGCTACACCTTC,CASSLDSRPGYGYTF
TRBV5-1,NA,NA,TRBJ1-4,TGCGCCAGCAGCTCAGACGCCGGAGAAAAACTGTTTTTT,CASSSDAGEKLFF
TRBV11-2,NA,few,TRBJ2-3,TGTGCCAGCAGCCCGATAGGGGCTAGCACAGATACGCAGTATTTT,CASSPIGASTDTQYF
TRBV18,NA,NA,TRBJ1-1,TGTGCCAGCTCACCGAGCCAGGGGAACACTGAAGCTTTCTTT,CASSPSQGNTEAFF
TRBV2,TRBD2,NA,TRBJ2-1,TGTGCCAGTTCGGGACTAGCGGGAGCGGGGGAGCAGTTCTTC,CASSGLAGAGEQFF
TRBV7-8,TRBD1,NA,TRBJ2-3,TGTGCCAGCAACCAACGACAGGGTCCCAGGACAGATACGCAGTATTTT,CASNQRQGPRTDTQYF
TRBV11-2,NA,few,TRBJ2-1,TGTGCCAGCAGCTTATTAGGGGCCGGTCATGAGCAGTTCTTC,CASSLLGAGHEQFF
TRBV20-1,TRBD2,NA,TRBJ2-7,TGCAGTGCTAGACTAGCGGGAGTCGAGCAGTACTTC,CSARLAGVEQYF
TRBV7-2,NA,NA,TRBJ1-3,TGTGCCAGCAGCGTACTCCCGGTTAGCTCTGGAAACACCATATATTTT,CASSVLPVSSGNTIYF
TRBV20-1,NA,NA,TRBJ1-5,TGCAGTGCTACGGATTCTGGTGGGAATCAGCCCCAGCATTTT,CSATDSGGNQPQHF
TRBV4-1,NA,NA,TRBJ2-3,TGCGCCAGCAGCCACCCGACAGGGACTAGCACAGATACGCAGTATTTT,CASSHPTGTSTDTQYF
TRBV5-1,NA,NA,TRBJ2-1,TGCGCCAGCAGCTCGGTGCCCTACAATGAGCAGTTCTTC,CASSSVPYNEQFF
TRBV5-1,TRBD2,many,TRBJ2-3,TGCGCCAGCAGCCAGTCTAGCGGGAGATCCGCAGATACGCAGTATTTT,CASSQSSGRSADTQYF
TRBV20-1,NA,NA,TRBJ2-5,TGCAGTGCTAGAGAAACAGGGTACCAAGAGACCCAGTACTTC,CSARETGYQETQYF
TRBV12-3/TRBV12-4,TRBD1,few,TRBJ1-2,TGTGCCAGCAGTTTAAGAACAGGGACAGTGAATGGCTACACCTTC,CASSLRTGTVNGYTF
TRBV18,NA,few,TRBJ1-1,TGTGCCAGCTCACCCAACTCCAACACTGAAGCTTTCTTT,CASSPNSNTEAFF
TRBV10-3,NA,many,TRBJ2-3,TGTGCCATCAGTGTTAGGAGATCGACAGATACGCAGTATTTT,CAISVRRSTDTQYF
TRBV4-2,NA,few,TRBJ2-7,TGTGCCAGCAGCCAAGACGGGAGAGTCTCCTACGAGCAGTACTTC,CASSQDGRVSYEQYF
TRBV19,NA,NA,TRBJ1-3,TGTGCCAGTAGTGTCTCCTCTGGAAACACCATATATTTT,CASSVSSGNTIYF
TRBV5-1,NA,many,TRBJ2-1,TGCGCCAGCAGTAAGGCAGGGAGCTCCTACAATGAGCAGTTCTTC,CASSKAGSSYNEQFF
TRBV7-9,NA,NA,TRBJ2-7,TGTGCCAGCAAGAGTAATAGCGACGAGCAGTACTTC,CASKSNSDEQYF
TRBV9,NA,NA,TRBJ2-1,TGTGCCAGCAGCGTAGGGAGAGTTTTGGGGAATGAGCAGTTCTTC,CASSVGRVLGNEQFF
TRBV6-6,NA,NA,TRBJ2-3,TGTGCCAGCAGCCACGGGTTGGATACGCAGTATTTT,CASSHGLDTQYF
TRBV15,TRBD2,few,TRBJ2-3,TGTGCCACCAGCAGAGGGGGGGGAGTAGGATATACGCAGTATTTT,CATSRGGGVGYTQYF
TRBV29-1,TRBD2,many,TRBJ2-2,TGCAGCGCCTCTAGCGGGAGGGCCGGGGAGCTGTTTTTT,CSASSGRAGELFF
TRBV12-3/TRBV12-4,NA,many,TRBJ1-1,TGTGCCAGCAGACTGGACACCTCGAACACTGAAGCTTTCTTT,CASRLDTSNTEAFF
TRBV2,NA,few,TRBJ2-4,TGTGCCAGCAGGTCACTAGCCTTGGACATTCAGTACTTC,CASRSLALDIQYF
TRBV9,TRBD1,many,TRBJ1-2,TGTGCCAGCAGCGTGGAACCGCAGGGGGGAGCCTACTATGGCTACACCTTC,CASSVEPQGGAYYGYTF
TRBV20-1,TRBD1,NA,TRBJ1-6,TGCAGTGCTAGAAGGACAGGGGGCATCGATCCGAATTCACCCCTCCACTTT,CSARRTGGIDPNSPLHF
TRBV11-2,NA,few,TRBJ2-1,TGTGCCAGCAGCTTAGAGGGCGGGGCCCTCCCTTACAATGAGCAGTTCTTC,CASSLEGGALPYNEQFF
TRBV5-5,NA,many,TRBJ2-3,TGTGCCAGCAGCGGAAGGTACGCAGATACGCAGTATTTT,CASSGRYADTQYF
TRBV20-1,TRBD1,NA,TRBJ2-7,TGCAGTGCTAGAGGCGGGACAGGGGGTGAACAGTACTTC,CSARGGTGGEQYF
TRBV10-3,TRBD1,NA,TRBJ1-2,TGTGCCGCCAGAGCCGTGGGACAGGGCGTGGACTATGGCTACACCTTC,CAARAVGQGVDYGYTF
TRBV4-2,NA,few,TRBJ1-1,TGTGCCAGCAGCCAAGCCGACAGGTCAGACACTGAAGCTTTCTTT,CASSQADRSDTEAFF
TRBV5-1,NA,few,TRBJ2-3,TGCGCCAGCGCAGGGGGGTCTAGCACAGATACGCAGTATTTT,CASAGGSSTDTQYF
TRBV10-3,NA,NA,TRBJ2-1,TGTGCCATCAGTGAAGTCGCGGGGTCGGGGCAGTTCTTC,CAISEVAGSGQFF
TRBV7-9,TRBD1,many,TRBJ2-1,TGTGCCAGCAGCTTGGGACAGGGGTACTACAATGAGCAGTTCTTC,CASSLGQGYYNEQFF
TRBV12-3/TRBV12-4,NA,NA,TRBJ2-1,TGTGCCAGCACCCTAAGTTTCTCTGGAAGTAATGAGCAGTTCTTC,CASTLSFSGSNEQFF
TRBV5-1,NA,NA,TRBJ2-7,TGCGCCAGCAGCGGGGACAACCAAGAGGAGTACTTC,CASSGDNQEEYF
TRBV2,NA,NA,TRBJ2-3,TGTGCCAGCTCTAGAGGGGACACTATAAGCACAGATACGCAGTATTTT,CASSRGDTISTDTQYF
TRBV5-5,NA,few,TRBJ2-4,TGTGCCAGCAGCTTGAGTCCGGGCAGTTCGATCAACATTCAGTACTTC,CASSLSPGSSINIQYF
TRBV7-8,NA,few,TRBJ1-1,TGTGCCAGCAGCTTACTTCCTGCAGCTACTGCCAACATGAACACTGAAGCTTTCTTT,CASSLLPAATANMNTEAFF
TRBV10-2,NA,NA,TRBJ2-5,TGCGCCAGCAGTGAGCAGTATCGGACCCAGTACTTC,CASSEQYRTQYF
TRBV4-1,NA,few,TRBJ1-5,TGCGCCAGCAGCCAAGTCGAAAATCAGCCCCAGCATTTT,CASSQVENQPQHF
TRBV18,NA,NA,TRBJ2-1,TGTGCCAGCTCACCACCCCTGCATGAGCAGTTCTTC,CASSPPLHEQFF
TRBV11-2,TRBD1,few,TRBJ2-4,TGTGCCAGCAGCTCAGTTGAGGGGGCTCTAGCCAAAAACATTCAGTACTTC,CASSSVEGALAKNIQYF
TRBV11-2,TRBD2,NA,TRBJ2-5,TGTGCCAGCAGCTTAATCAATCTAGCGGGGGAGACCCAGTACTTC,CASSLINLAGETQYF